Shown below are 24 T cell receptor beta chains from a single sample sequenced in a study of T cell responses to AZD1222 COVID-19 vaccine. Some clones are missing from TCRdb's copy, which holds only in-frame ones; the method was immunoSEQ multiplex PCR. The table records over 75,000 clones, 80% to 90% of them present only once. Material: peripheral blood, obtained 28 days after the second AZD1222 dose. The receptors originated from an adult who received the AZD1222 COVID-19 vaccine.

V usage is TRBV11-2 and J usage is TRBJ2-2; 8 nucleotides match TRBD1. Germline loops: CDR1 SGHAT, CDR2 FQNNGV. With 6 bases clipped from V and 4 bases from J, the junction kept 7 bases outside the gene matches. This CDR3 region has 15 residues. The CDR3 coding sequence is TGTGCCAGCAGATTGACAGGGGAGACCACCGGGGAGCTGTTTTTT. Protein product: CASRLTGETTGELFF.

The V call is TRBV12-3 or TRBV12-4, the J call TRBJ2-1, with D uncertain. V lost 3 bases and J 6 bases, leaving 9 bases between the germline ends. This CDR3 spans 13 amino acids. Written as DNA, the CDR3 is TGTGCCAGCAGTTTTGGCCGCCCCAATGAGCAGTTCTTC. Its translation: CASSFGRPNEQFF.

This clone turned up a few times. The genes are TRBV9 and TRBJ1-2, with 10 bases matching TRBD1. Germline V gene sequence: CDR1 SGDLS, CDR2 YYNGEE. The J segment lost 8 bases and the V segment lost 4 bases, leaving 14 bases of the junction unmatched. The CDR3 runs to 16 residues. CDR3 sequence (DNA): TGTGCCAGCAGCTACGGACAGGGGGTCCCGGGGGACGGCTACACCTTC. It encodes CASSYGQGVPGDGYTF. Together with reference TRBV9 and TRBJ1-2, the CDR3 gives the full variable domain: DSGVTQTPKHLITATGQRVTLRCSPRSGDLSVYWYQQSLDQGLQFLIQYYNGEERAKGNILERFSAQQFPDLHSELNLSSLELGDSALYFCASSYGQGVPGDGYTFGSGTRLTVV.

Only one count was recorded for this clone. The chain carries TRBV5-1 and TRBJ1-5, with TRBD1 as a possible D gene (6 bases). The V end was cut by 5 bases, the J end by 7 bases, with 16 bases between. The CDR3 loop spans 14 amino acids. Germline loops: CDR1 SGHRS, CDR2 YFSETQ. CDR3 DNA: TGCGCCAGCAGTCCACAGGGTCGAGAGCAGCCCCAGCATTTT. Protein product: CASSPQGREQPQHF.

V is TRBV5-4 and J is TRBJ2-3; D remains unclear. This CDR3 has 14 amino acids. Trimming took off 2 bases at V and 0 bases at J, with 7 bases between the two ends. The germline V gene has CDR1 SGHNT and CDR2 YYREEE (reference sequence). CDR3 sequence (DNA): TGTGCCAGCAGCTTAGAAACTAGCACAGATACGCAGTATTTT. As protein: CASSLETSTDTQYF.

The chain carries TRBV10-2 and TRBJ2-5, with D uncertain. V lost 2 bases to trimming and J lost 2 bases, with 6 bases between them. Germline V gene lookup returns CDR1 WSHSY and CDR2 SAAADI. The CDR3 covers 13 residues. In nucleotides, the CDR3 is TGCGCCAGCAGTGAGCACAGACAAGAGACCCAGTACTTC. It yields the protein CASSEHRQETQYF.

The V and J genes are TRBV5-4 and TRBJ2-7, with a possible D match to TRBD1 (7 bases). CDR1 and CDR2 (germline): SGHNT, YYREEE (reference sequence). This CDR3 spans 16 amino acids. Trimming took off 1 base at V and 2 bases at J, with 16 bases between the two ends. This CDR3 is CASSLPGRRGPYEQYF. The CDR3 nucleotides are TGTGCCAGCAGCTTGCCTGGAAGGAGGGGGCCCTACGAGCAGTACTTC. Combining the CDR3 with reference TRBV5-4 and TRBJ2-7 gives the whole variable domain ETGVTQSPTHLIKTRGQQVTLRCSSQSGHNTVSWYQQALGQGPQFIFQYYREEENGRGNFPPRFSGLQFPNYSSELNVNALELDDSALYLCASSLPGRRGPYEQYFGPGTRLTVT.

The V and J genes are TRBV7-2 and TRBJ1-1; unclear D gene. The CDR3 has 13 residues. Germline V lookup: CDR1 SGHTA, CDR2 FQGNSA. The V end was cut by 1 base, the J end by 7 bases, with 10 bases between. The DNA of the CDR3 is TGTGCCAGCAGCTTAGGAGCCCAAAATGAAGCTTTCTTT. This gives the protein CASSLGAQNEAFF. The variable domain in full, completed from reference TRBV7-2 and TRBJ1-1, reads GAGVSQSPSNKVTEKGKDVELRCDPISGHTALYWYRQSLGQGLEFLIYFQGNSAPDKSGLPSDRFSAERTGGSVSTLTIQRTQQEDSAVYLCASSLGAQNEAFFGQGTRLTVV.

The gene calls are TRBV2 and TRBJ1-5; weak D call: TRBD1 (5 bases). The CDR3 sequence is 17 residues long. V lost 0 bases to trimming and J lost 0 bases, with 12 bases between them. CDR1 is SNHLY, CDR2 FYNNEI, per germline. The chain's CDR3 is CASSEAGWGLSNQPQHF. As DNA, the CDR3 is TGTGCCAGCAGTGAAGCTGGATGGGGCCTTAGCAATCAGCCCCAGCATTTT.

The genes are TRBV3-1 (or the pseudogene TRBV3-2) and TRBJ1-2; no clear D. Looked up from germline, CDR1 is LGHDT and CDR2 is YNNKEL (reference sequence). V was trimmed by 4 bases and J by 4 bases, leaving 16 bases between them. This CDR3 has 15 residues. CDR3 bases: TGTGCCAGCAGCCCGGAAGGGATAGGGCGCTATGGCTACACCTTC. Translation gives CASSPEGIGRYGYTF.

This sequence joins TRBV7-9 and TRBJ2-7; D gene ambiguous. In germline, CDR1 is SEHNR, CDR2 FQNEAQ (reference sequence). V was trimmed by 2 bases and J by 0 bases, leaving 8 bases between them. CDR3 length equals 14 residues. CDR3 amino acids: CASSLNTASYEQYF. The DNA of the CDR3 is TGTGCCAGCAGCTTAAATACAGCCTCCTACGAGCAGTACTTC. The entire variable domain, with the rest obtained from reference TRBV7-9 and TRBJ2-7, is as follows: DTGVSQNPRHKITKRGQNVTFRCDPISEHNRLYWYRQTLGQGPEFLTYFQNEAQLEKSRLLSDRFSAERPKGSFSTLEIQRTEQGDSAMYLCASSLNTASYEQYFGPGTRLTVT.

This chain connects TRBV29-1 to TRBJ1-1; D possibly corresponds to TRBD1 (5 bases). V was clipped by 4 bases and J by 8 bases, with 17 bases between them. Germline V gives CDR1 SQVTM, CDR2 ANQGSEA. This CDR3 has 13 residues. This CDR3 is CSVGGRGSSEAFF. The CDR3 DNA is TGCAGCGTTGGGGGCAGAGGGTCCAGCGAAGCTTTCTTT.

V gene TRBV7-8 combines with J gene TRBJ2-7; TRBD1 matches 7 bases. V was pared by 1 base and J by 2 bases, with 11 bases of the junction left unmatched. CDR1 is SGHVS, CDR2 FQNEAQ, per germline. This CDR3 has 17 residues. This chain's CDR3 is CASSLEPPGQITYEQYF. DNA of the CDR3: TGTGCCAGCAGCTTAGAGCCCCCGGGACAGATAACCTACGAGCAGTACTTC.

J is TRBJ2-7 and V is TRBV28; the D is unclear. There are 11 residues in the CDR3. CDR1 and CDR2 (germline): MDHEN, SYDVKM. V was clipped by 10 bases and J by 9 bases, with 16 bases between them. The CDR3 DNA follows: TGTGCCACTGGACGGTCTTCGGGGCAGTACTTC. Translated: CATGRSSGQYF.

The V gene is TRBV6-5, the J gene TRBJ1-5, with TRBD1 as a possible D gene (6 bases). Germline V lookup: CDR1 MNHEY, CDR2 SVGAGI. There are 14 residues in the CDR3. V was pared by 6 bases and J by 2 bases, with 11 bases between. For the CDR3, the DNA is TGTGCCAGCAGAACAGGGTTGGGCAATCAGCCCCAGCATTTT. Its protein product is CASRTGLGNQPQHF.

The chain has TRBV6-2 or TRBV6-3 and TRBJ2-1; possible D gene TRBD2, 7 bases. Per germline, CDR1 MNHEY and CDR2 SVGEGT. With 6 bases removed from V and 8 bases from J, the gap between germline ends came to 23 bases. The CDR3 totals 16 residues. CDR3 DNA sequence: TGTGCCAGCAGCGACCCGGGGGGCGGCACTGTGTATGAGCAGTTCTTC. It encodes CASSDPGGGTVYEQFF.

The chain carries TRBV2 and TRBJ1-1, with a weak D call TRBD1 (6 bases). Trimming shortened V by 6 bases and J by 0 bases, and 11 bases separated the two germline ends. Germline loops: CDR1 SNHLY, CDR2 FYNNEI. The CDR3 is 14 amino acids. The CDR3 DNA is TGTGCCAGCAGCGGGGGACATGTGAACACTGAAGCTTTCTTT. Translation gives CASSGGHVNTEAFF.

The V and J genes are TRBV18 and TRBJ1-1; 7 nucleotides align to TRBD1. Germline V gene lookup returns CDR1 KGHSH and CDR2 LQKENI. The CDR3 is 16 residues long. J was trimmed by 4 bases and V by 0 bases; bases with no gene match: 8. CDR3 nucleotides: TGTGCCAGCTCACCACCACTTACAGGGGTAGGCACTGAAGCTTTCTTT. Translated: CASSPPLTGVGTEAFF. The whole variable domain, filled in from reference TRBV18 and TRBJ1-1, reads NAGVMQNPRHLVRRRGQEARLRCSPMKGHSHVYWYRQLPEEGLKFMVYLQKENIIDESGMPKERFSAEFPKEGPSILRIQQVVRGDSAAYFCASSPPLTGVGTEAFFGQGTRLTVV.

The chain links TRBV6-4 to TRBJ2-6, with 9 bases matching TRBD1. The CDR3 consists of 19 residues. Germline values: CDR1 MRHNA, CDR2 SNTAGT. Trimming at V came to 5 bases and at J to 2 bases, leaving 13 bases not matched to a gene. The CDR3 spells CASSFIGTGLKTGANVLTF. DNA of the CDR3: TGTGCCAGCAGTTTCATCGGGACAGGGCTCAAGACTGGGGCCAACGTCCTGACTTTC.

This chain links TRBV3-1 (or the pseudogene TRBV3-2) with TRBJ1-5; a weak D match, TRBD1 (5 bases). Trimming left V 1 base short and J 4 bases short, with 14 bases between. CDR3 length: 16 residues. Germline assignment: CDR1 LGHDT and CDR2 YNNKEL (reference sequence). CDR3 in amino acids: CASSQAPGPLNQPQHF. The CDR3 DNA follows: TGTGCCAGCAGCCAAGCTCCGGGACCACTTAATCAGCCCCAGCATTTT.

This clone occurred once. The CDR3 nucleotides are TGTGCCAGCAGCTTACACTCGAATAATTCACCCCTCCACTTT. This encodes CASSLHSNNSPLHF. This sequence joins TRBV7-9 and TRBJ1-6; D gene ambiguous. CDR3 size: 14 residues. V lost 2 bases and J 5 bases, leaving 7 bases between the germline ends. Germline assignment: CDR1 SEHNR and CDR2 FQNEAQ (reference sequence).

The chain joins TRBV29-1 to TRBJ2-3; D may match TRBD1 or TRBD2 (5 bases each). The germline gives CDR1 SQVTM, CDR2 ANQGSEA. V gave up 0 bases and J gave up 6 bases, with 22 bases separating them. This CDR3 has 17 residues. CDR3: CSVEDIKGPGGRDTQYF. CDR3 coding DNA: TGCAGCGTTGAAGATATTAAGGGGCCCGGAGGTAGGGATACGCAGTATTTT.

The genes are TRBV16 and TRBJ1-3; D remains ambiguous. The CDR3 sequence is 16 residues long. Germline V gene data show CDR1 as KGHSY and CDR2 as FQNENV. Deletions cut 0 bases from V and 7 bases from J, with 16 bases between. CDR3 residues: CASSQSGTDTKNTIYF. The CDR3 nucleotides read TGTGCCAGCAGCCAATCCGGAACTGATACAAAGAACACCATATATTTT. Supplemented by reference TRBV16 and TRBJ1-3, the full variable domain reads GEEVAQTPKHLVRGEGQKAKLYCAPIKGHSYVFWYQQVLKNEFKFLISFQNENVFDETGMPKERFSAKCLPNSPCSLEIQATKLEDSAVYFCASSQSGTDTKNTIYFGEGSWLTVV.

CDR3: CASSEFILTEAFF. The CDR3 DNA follows: TGTGCCAGCAGTGAATTCATACTCACTGAAGCTTTCTTT. This sequence joins TRBV6-1 and TRBJ1-1; D gene ambiguous. Germline V CDR1 and CDR2: MNHNS, SASEGT. The CDR3 loop spans 13 amino acids. Trimming left V 2 bases short and J 4 bases short, with 8 bases between.